One sample yielded the 13 T cell receptor beta chains listed below, sequenced in a study of T cell clones after liver transplantation. The repertoire was sequenced with immunoSEQ multiplex PCR; TCRdb's copy has only in-frame clones and lacks some. The table has just over 60,000 clones, 71% seen once. This sample comprised CD4+ T cells from blood, obtained before liver transplant. These receptors came from a human donor who received a liver transplant.

The rearrangement joins TRBV6-1 to TRBJ2-1; 7 bases are shared with TRBD1. After removal of 4 bases from V and 7 bases from J, the junction contained 13 bases not matched to a gene. CDR3 length equals 16 residues. CDR1 is MNHNS and CDR2 is SASEGT in the germline V gene. CDR3 in amino acids: CASSATGTVGWNEQFF. CDR3 bases: TGTGCCAGCAGTGCTACCGGGACAGTAGGGTGGAATGAGCAGTTCTTC.

V usage is TRBV4-2 and J usage is TRBJ2-2; D is possibly TRBD2 (5 bases). The CDR3 covers 15 residues. V dropped 0 bases and J dropped 1 base, with 6 bases sitting between them. The germline V gene has CDR1 LGHNA and CDR2 YNFKEQ. CDR3 loop: CASSQDAGNTGELFF. The CDR3 nucleotides read TGTGCCAGCAGCCAAGACGCGGGGAACACCGGGGAGCTGTTTTTT.

The chain links TRBV12-5 to TRBJ2-3; D possibly corresponds to TRBD2 (7 bases). Looked up from germline, CDR1 is LGHNT and CDR2 is FRNRAP. The V and J ends lost 6 bases and 6 bases respectively, with 25 bases between them. The CDR3 is 17 residues long. CDR3 coding DNA: TGTGCTAGTGGAGTCGACCGGGGGGCCTACGTTCCCGATACGCAGTATTTT. Residues: CASGVDRGAYVPDTQYF.

The chain carries TRBV9 and TRBJ1-3; D uncertain. This CDR3 is built from 16 residues. The germline CDR1 and CDR2 sequences are SGDLS and YYNGEE. Between the trimmed V and J ends, which lost 4 bases and 6 bases, there was a span of 20 bases. CDR3 in amino acids: CASSLTRAEGANTIYF. The CDR3 DNA reads as TGTGCCAGCAGCCTCACTCGGGCGGAGGGTGCAAACACCATATATTTT.

CDR3 DNA: TGTGCCAGCAACCCAACAGGATACGACACTGAAGCTTTCTTT. This encodes CASNPTGYDTEAFF. The rearrangement uses TRBV28 and TRBJ1-1; weak D call: TRBD1 (5 bases). This CDR3 contains 14 residues. The ends were cut back, 7 bases at V and 3 bases at J, with 15 bases in the middle. CDR1 MDHEN and CDR2 SYDVKM come from the germline V gene.

The rearrangement joins TRBV10-3 to TRBJ2-1; 7 bases agree with TRBD2. The CDR3 covers 14 residues. Unmatched junction bases numbered 5, after V lost 2 bases and J lost 7 bases. Germline V CDR1 and CDR2: ENHRY, SYGVKD. The DNA of the CDR3 is TGTGCCATCAGTGAGCCGAGCGGGGATAATGAGCAGTTCTTC. Protein product: CAISEPSGDNEQFF.

This clone appeared a single time. The chain recombines TRBV28 with TRBJ2-4; 8 bases agree with TRBD1. The germline gives CDR1 MDHEN, CDR2 SYDVKM. The CDR3 loop spans 15 amino acids. Trimming took 0 bases from V and 4 from J; bases not matched to a gene: 2. For the CDR3, the DNA is TGTGCCAGCAGTTTATGGACAGGGGAGAAAAACATTCAGTACTTC. Translated, it gives CASSLWTGEKNIQYF.

This clone was found a few times. The V and J genes are TRBV19 and TRBJ1-5; 8 nucleotides align to TRBD1. This CDR3 has 17 residues. Trimming took 7 bases from V and 7 from J; bases not matched to a gene: 18. Germline V lookup: CDR1 LNHDA, CDR2 SQIVND (reference sequence). The CDR3 DNA reads TGTGCCAGTACCGGATTACAGGGGGGCGCAGAGAACCAGCCCCAGCATTTT. Protein: CASTGLQGGAENQPQHF.

The genes are TRBV11-2 and TRBJ2-7; 9 nucleotides agree with TRBD1. The CDR3 is 15 amino acids. In germline, CDR1 is SGHAT, CDR2 FQNNGV. With V trimmed by 5 bases and J by 4 bases, 9 bases remained unmatched. CDR3 sequence (DNA): TGTGCCAGCAGCCCATTCGGGACAGGGCCGTACGAGCAGTACTTC. Translated: CASSPFGTGPYEQYF.

This clone occurred a few times. This chain connects TRBV18 to TRBJ1-6, with TRBD1 matching over 7 bases. CDR3 length equals 15 residues. V lost 6 bases to trimming and J lost 8 bases; unmatched junction nucleotides: 10. Germline CDR1 and CDR2: KGHSH and LQKENI. The CDR3 loop is CASSTGTVQDSPLHF. The CDR3 DNA reads as TGTGCCAGCTCTACCGGGACAGTGCAGGATTCACCCCTCCACTTT.

This clone was observed a handful of times. The chain uses TRBV28 and TRBJ1-4, with 9 bases matching TRBD1. The CDR3 is 18 residues long. CDR1 and CDR2 (germline): MDHEN, SYDVKM. V was clipped by 2 bases and J by 4 bases; unmatched bases: 11. The CDR3, as DNA: TGTGCCAGCAGTTTAGCCGGGACAGGGAGGCCTGGTAATGAAAAACTGTTTTTT. The encoded protein is CASSLAGTGRPGNEKLFF.

The chain links TRBV19 to TRBJ1-2; 8 bases fit TRBD1. Germline-derived CDR1 and CDR2 are LNHDA and SQIVND (reference sequence). The V segment lost 7 bases and the J segment 2 bases; nucleotides outside the gene matches: 18. The CDR3 sequence is 18 residues long. As DNA, the CDR3 is TGTGCCAGTATTTCACCCTATCTTCCGGGACAGGCCAACTATGGCTACACCTTC. Translating gives CASISPYLPGQANYGYTF.

A single count supports this clone. This chain connects TRBV27 to TRBJ2-7, with 12 bases lining up with TRBD2. With 5 bases clipped from V and 4 bases from J, the junction kept 9 bases outside the gene matches. Germline assignment: CDR1 MNHEY and CDR2 SMNVEV (reference sequence). The CDR3 sequence is 16 residues long. CDR3 sequence: CASSPSSGTSGYEQYF. The CDR3 nucleotides are TGTGCCAGCAGTCCCTCCTCCGGGACTAGCGGGTACGAGCAGTACTTC.